Included here is one TCR beta chain sequence, with context. The data were obtained in a study of cytomegalovirus exposure and HLA in healthy donors. The CDR3 runs to 18 residues. In germline, CDR1 is SGHDT, CDR2 YYEEEE. The junction had 15 bases not matched to a gene; V was cut back by 9 bases and J by 0 bases. Amplification used 60 Vbeta primers and 13 Jbeta primers. Method: immunoSEQ multiplex PCR; TCRdb's copy keeps in-frame clones and lacks some. This sample contains tens of thousands of clones. Sequencing was done on a sample of PBMCs. The TCR was taken from a woman aged 40 to 50 in good health and CMV-seronegative. The chain uses TRBV5-6 and TRBJ2-1, with 10 nucleotides matching TRBD2. The CDR3, as DNA: TGTGCCACCAGGGGATGGACTAGCGGACCGAGCTCCTACAATGAGCAGTTCTTC. Translating it yields CATRGWTSGPSSYNEQFF.